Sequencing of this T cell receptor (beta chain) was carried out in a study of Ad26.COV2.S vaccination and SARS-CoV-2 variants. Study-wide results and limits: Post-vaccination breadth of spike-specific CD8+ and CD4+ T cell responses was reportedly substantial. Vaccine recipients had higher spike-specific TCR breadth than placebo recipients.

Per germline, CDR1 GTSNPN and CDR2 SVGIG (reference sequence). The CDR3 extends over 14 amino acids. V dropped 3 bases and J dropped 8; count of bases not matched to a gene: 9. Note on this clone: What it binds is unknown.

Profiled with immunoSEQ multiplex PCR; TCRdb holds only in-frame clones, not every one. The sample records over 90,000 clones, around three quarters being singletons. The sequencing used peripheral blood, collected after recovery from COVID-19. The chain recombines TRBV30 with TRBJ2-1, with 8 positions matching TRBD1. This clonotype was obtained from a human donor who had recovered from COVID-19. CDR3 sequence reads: CAWSRGQGMDEQFF. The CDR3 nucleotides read TGTGCCTGGAGCAGAGGACAGGGTATGGATGAGCAGTTCTTC.